The 30 T cell receptor beta chains reported below all come from one sample, sequenced in a study of blood T cells in healthy people across ages (dated by TCRdb to between 2015 and 2017). Libraries were prepared through 5' RACE. The reads were generated on an Illumina HiSeq 2500. A second PCR of about 6 to 12 cycles was run with a J-beta primer mix and a sample-barcoded 5' primer. In-frame beta chains were kept once TCRdb had trimmed the public reads at Q25 with fastp and called clones with MiXCR. Rows with one shared CDR3 protein collapse into an entry with the most common genes and DNA. The sample data list under 800,000 distinct CDR3 sequences, and roughly 47% of these were observed just once. Together, the top ten hold 20% to 25% of the sample. Sequencing was done on a sample of blood. The receptors come from a woman aged 60-75 years in good health.

This clonotype has just a few counts. The chain combines TRBV7-3 with TRBJ1-3; D gene uncertain. The CDR3 is made up of 15 amino acids. Trimming took 2 bases from V and 0 from J, leaving 8 bases between them. The V gene's germline CDR1 is SGHTA and CDR2 FQGTGA. For the CDR3, the DNA is TGTGCCAGCAGCTTATCCGCCTCCTCTGGAAACACCATATATTTT. This codes for CASSLSASSGNTIYF.

This sequence joins TRBV20-1 and TRBJ2-7; a possible D gene is TRBD2 (6 bases). Trimming left V 3 bases short and J 3 bases short, with 15 bases between. Germline V gene sequence: CDR1 DFQATT, CDR2 SNEGSKA (reference sequence). The CDR3 loop spans 14 amino acids. CDR3 protein: CSARDRETYYEQYF. The CDR3 DNA follows: TGCAGTGCTAGGGACCGGGAGACCTACTACGAGCAGTACTTC.

The chain carries TRBV7-2 and TRBJ2-2, with TRBD2 as a possible D gene (6 bases). The V gene lost 1 base and the J gene lost 3 bases, with 9 bases spanning the gap. The CDR3 is 15 amino acids. Germline V gives CDR1 SGHTA, CDR2 FQGNSA. This chain's CDR3 is CASSLVRGYTGELFF. CDR3 nucleotide sequence: TGTGCCAGCAGCTTAGTTCGGGGGTACACCGGGGAGCTGTTTTTT.

This clonotype has a count of ten or more. The chain uses TRBV28 and TRBJ2-1; D is possibly TRBD1 or TRBD2 (5 bases each). CDR1 is MDHEN and CDR2 is SYDVKM in the germline V gene. The CDR3 is 15 residues long. The V and J ends lost 5 bases and 4 bases respectively, with 15 bases between them. The CDR3 loop is CASSPNRGKYNEQFF. CDR3 bases: TGTGCCAGCAGTCCAAATCGGGGCAAGTACAATGAGCAGTTCTTC.

This chain uses TRBV4-3 with TRBJ2-7; the match to TRBD1 covers 10 bases. From germline, CDR1 is LGHNA and CDR2 YSLEER. The CDR3 totals 15 residues. Unmatched junction bases numbered 8, after V lost 6 bases and J lost 3 bases. The chain's CDR3 is CASSHRTGGIYEQYF. CDR3 bases: TGCGCCAGCAGTCATCGGACAGGGGGAATCTACGAGCAGTACTTC.

This chain links TRBV12-5 with TRBJ2-1; 14 bases agree with TRBD2. CDR1 and CDR2 (germline): LGHNT, FRNRAP. Losses at the gene ends were 5 bases for V and 9 bases for J; bases not matched to a gene: 6. The CDR3 length is 15 residues. CDR3 protein: CASGRLAGGPSEQFF. The CDR3 nucleotides are TGTGCTAGTGGTCGACTAGCGGGGGGGCCCAGTGAGCAGTTCTTC. Filled out from reference TRBV12-5 and TRBJ2-1, the complete variable domain reads DARVTQTPRHKVTEMGQEVTMRCQPILGHNTVFWYRQTMMQGLELLAYFRNRAPLDDSGMPKDRFSAEMPDATLATLKIQPSEPRDSAVYFCASGRLAGGPSEQFFGPGTRLTVL.

The V and J genes are TRBV4-2 and TRBJ2-1; TRBD2 agrees at 15 bases. The CDR3 runs to 19 residues. CDR1 and CDR2 from the germline V gene are LGHNA and YNFKEQ. V shed 0 bases and J 8 bases; nucleotides not matched to a gene: 11. CDR3 bases: TGTGCCAGCAGCCAAGAAGGGTTTCGGACTAGCGGGAGGGTGTATGAGCAGTTCTTC. Its translation: CASSQEGFRTSGRVYEQFF.

The table lists this clonotype with a few counts. This chain connects TRBV5-6 to TRBJ2-7; 8 bases map to TRBD2. Germline V gene data show CDR1 as SGHDT and CDR2 as YYEEEE. With V trimmed by 4 bases and J by 2 bases, 11 bases remained unmatched. This CDR3 is built from 16 residues. The CDR3 DNA sequence: TGTGCCAGCAGCCTGGAGTATAGCGGGGCAGCCTACGAGCAGTACTTC. It is translated as CASSLEYSGAAYEQYF. Filled out from reference TRBV5-6 and TRBJ2-7, the complete variable domain reads DAGVTQSPTHLIKTRGQQVTLRCSPKSGHDTVSWYQQALGQGPQFIFQYYEEEERQRGNFPDRFSGHQFPNYSSELNVNALLLGDSALYLCASSLEYSGAAYEQYFGPGTRLTVT.

The genes are TRBV29-1 and TRBJ2-7, with 8 bases aligning to TRBD2. This CDR3 comprises 13 residues. V was pared by 3 bases and J by 0 bases, with 1 base of the junction left unmatched. CDR1 SQVTM and CDR2 ANQGSEA come from the germline V gene. CDR3 in amino acids: CSVETSDSYEQYF. In DNA form, the CDR3 reads TGCAGCGTTGAGACTAGCGACTCCTACGAGCAGTACTTC.

The CDR3 is CASSTGQPNSPLHF. The CDR3 DNA is TGTGCCAGCAGCACAGGACAGCCAAATTCACCCCTCCACTTT. The chain has TRBV11-2 and TRBJ1-6; possible D gene TRBD1, 6 bases. The V end was cut by 5 bases, the J end by 7 bases, with 12 bases between. Germline CDR1 and CDR2: SGHAT and FQNNGV. This CDR3 has 14 residues.

V is TRBV7-2 and J is TRBJ1-2, with D perhaps matching TRBD1 (5 bases). CDR1 is SGHTA and CDR2 is FQGNSA in the germline V gene. The CDR3 runs to 14 residues. The V end lost 5 bases, the J end lost 3 bases, and 13 bases lay between the germline ends. The CDR3 reads CASSRGGFDYGYTF. The CDR3 DNA sequence: TGTGCCAGCAGCCGCGGGGGATTCGACTATGGCTACACCTTC. Variable domain in full (rest from reference TRBV7-2 and TRBJ1-2): GAGVSQSPSNKVTEKGKDVELRCDPISGHTALYWYRQSLGQGLEFLIYFQGNSAPDKSGLPSDRFSAERTGGSVSTLTIQRTQQEDSAVYLCASSRGGFDYGYTFGSGTRLTVV.

This clonotype was observed a handful of times. This chain links TRBV6-5 with TRBJ2-1, with 10 nucleotides matching TRBD2. This CDR3 has 16 amino acids. The J segment lost 2 bases and the V segment lost 6 bases, leaving 7 bases of the junction unmatched. In germline, CDR1 is MNHEY, CDR2 SVGAGI. The CDR3 DNA sequence: TGTGCCAGCAGAAGCCTAGCGGGAGTAACCTACAATGAGCAGTTCTTC. It codes for CASRSLAGVTYNEQFF.

Note on this clonotype: A much larger clone lies a single base off, so this may be a read error. The chain has TRBV18 and TRBJ2-3; D gene ambiguous. V lost 5 bases and J 3 bases, leaving 15 bases between the germline ends. The germline CDR1 and CDR2 sequences are KGHSH and LQKENI. The CDR3 is 15 residues long. The CDR3 DNA follows: TGTGCCAGCTCAGAACGAGAACAGCAAACAGATACGCAGTATTTT. It encodes CASSEREQQTDTQYF.

The chain is built from TRBV20-1 and TRBJ2-3; D possibly matches TRBD1 or TRBD2 (5 bases each). Germline V gene sequence: CDR1 DFQATT, CDR2 SNEGSKA (reference sequence). V lost 5 bases and J 3 bases, leaving 18 bases between the germline ends. This CDR3 is built from 15 residues. CDR3 residues: CSASGPRGRTDTQYF. CDR3 sequence (DNA): TGCAGTGCTTCCGGGCCCCGGGGACGGACAGATACGCAGTATTTT.

This clonotype has just a few counts. The genes are TRBV7-8 and TRBJ2-7; D not resolved. Looked up from germline, CDR1 is SGHVS and CDR2 is FQNEAQ. Deletions cut 4 bases from V and 3 bases from J, with 7 bases between. CDR3 length equals 12 residues. CDR3 protein: CASSSPYYEQYF. The CDR3 coding sequence is TGTGCCAGCAGCTCTCCATACTACGAGCAGTACTTC. The whole variable domain, remainder taken from reference TRBV7-8 and TRBJ2-7, is GAGVSQSPRYKVAKRGQDVALRCDPISGHVSLFWYQQALGQGPEFLTYFQNEAQLDKSGLPSDRFFAERPEGSVSTLKIQRTQQEDSAVYLCASSSPYYEQYFGPGTRLTVT.

The chain links TRBV7-7 to TRBJ2-7, with 10 bases identical to TRBD1. Germline V CDR1 and CDR2: SSHAT, FNYEAQ (reference sequence). The J segment lost 5 bases and the V segment lost 5 bases, leaving 9 bases of the junction unmatched. The CDR3 is 15 amino acids. CDR3 loop: CASSPGQGVPNEQYF. The CDR3 nucleotides read TGTGCCAGCAGCCCCGGACAGGGGGTCCCCAACGAGCAGTACTTC.

The DNA for the CDR3 is TGTGCCAGCAGCCAAGCCCAGACAGGGTATGGCTACACCTTC. Its protein is CASSQAQTGYGYTF. J is TRBJ1-2 and V is TRBV3-1, with 7 bases fitting TRBD1. Trimming cost V 1 base and J 5 bases; bases outside gene matches: 4. This CDR3 contains 14 residues. CDR1 is LGHDT and CDR2 is YNNKEL in the germline V gene (reference sequence).

V is TRBV6-1 and J is TRBJ2-1, with D tentatively TRBD1 (6 bases). Germline values: CDR1 MNHNS, CDR2 SASEGT. The CDR3 covers 15 residues. V was trimmed by 3 bases and J by 6 bases, leaving 15 bases between them. This chain's CDR3 is CASSDRGRGLNEQFF. CDR3 sequence (DNA): TGTGCCAGCAGTGACAGGGGTAGGGGCCTCAATGAGCAGTTCTTC.

The rearrangement joins TRBV2 to TRBJ1-1; 7 nucleotides align to TRBD1. The trim removed 4 bases at V and 0 bases at J, leaving 2 bases unmatched. Germline V CDR1 and CDR2: SNHLY, FYNNEI. The CDR3 is 14 residues long. This chain's CDR3 is CASSGGQMNTEAFF. CDR3 DNA sequence: TGTGCCAGCAGTGGGGGACAGATGAACACTGAAGCTTTCTTT.

The chain combines TRBV20-1 with TRBJ1-1; D gene ambiguous. Germline assignment: CDR1 DFQATT and CDR2 SNEGSKA (reference sequence). The CDR3 extends over 12 amino acids. Trimming shortened V by 4 bases and J by 1 base, and 7 bases separated the two germline ends. CDR3 sequence (DNA): TGCAGTGCTATTTGGCAGAACACTGAAGCTTTCTTT. Translating it yields CSAIWQNTEAFF.

On this clonotype: A read error may account for a junction end that differs from germline. The chain uses TRBV9 and TRBJ2-7; 7 nucleotides align to TRBD2. This CDR3 is built from 15 residues. Germline values: CDR1 SGDLS, CDR2 YYNGEE. As DNA, the CDR3 is TGTGCCAACAGCCCGGCTCTAGCGGAGGCCTACGAGCAGTACTTC. Translation gives CANSPALAEAYEQYF.

This clonotype has a count of ten or more. The chain links TRBV5-6 to TRBJ2-7, with D possibly TRBD2 on 6 matching bases. The CDR3 has 15 amino acids. In germline, CDR1 is SGHDT, CDR2 YYEEEE. The V gene lost 4 bases and the J gene lost 7 bases, with 21 bases spanning the gap. CDR3 in DNA: TGTGCCAGCAGCATCCGGGGGACTTACGGCGGGGAGCAGTACTTC. This codes for CASSIRGTYGGEQYF.

The gene calls are TRBV20-1 and TRBJ1-2, with D perhaps TRBD1 (6 bases). This CDR3 comprises 15 residues. The V gene lost 2 bases and the J gene lost 2 bases, with 15 bases spanning the gap. Per the germline V gene, CDR1 is DFQATT and CDR2 is SNEGSKA (reference sequence). The chain's CDR3 is CSARIAGAPNYGYTF. CDR3 nucleotides: TGCAGTGCTAGAATAGCAGGGGCGCCAAACTATGGCTACACCTTC.

V and J are TRBV10-3 and TRBJ1-6, with TRBD1 matching 9 bases. The ends lost 2 bases at V and 4 bases at J; junction bases unmatched: 6. From germline, CDR1 is ENHRY and CDR2 SYGVKD. The CDR3 sequence is 17 residues long. This CDR3 is CAISEAPGQGYNSPLHF. In nucleotides, the CDR3 is TGTGCCATCAGTGAGGCTCCGGGACAGGGTTATAATTCACCCCTCCACTTT.

The CDR3 DNA is TGTGCCAGCAGCTTAGGAAACATCCCGAACACTGAAGCTTTCTTT. Translation: CASSLGNIPNTEAFF. The rearrangement links TRBV7-2 to TRBJ1-1, with no clear D. Germline V gene data show CDR1 as SGHTA and CDR2 as FQGNSA. The CDR3 covers 15 residues. V lost 1 base, J lost 1 base, and 10 bases lay in between.

This chain connects TRBV29-1 to TRBJ2-7, with 7 bases fitting TRBD1. V was clipped by 6 bases and J by 5 bases; unmatched bases: 4. Germline assignment: CDR1 SQVTM and CDR2 ANQGSEA. The CDR3 spans 11 residues. CDR3: CSVGQAHEQYF. Here the CDR3 DNA reads TGCAGCGTAGGACAGGCCCACGAGCAGTACTTC.

This clonotype was recorded a few times. The rearrangement joins TRBV18 to TRBJ2-1; D perhaps matches TRBD2 (5 bases). The CDR3 spans 15 residues. The V gene's germline CDR1 is KGHSH and CDR2 LQKENI. V was cut by 2 bases and J by 2 bases, with 10 bases left in between. The CDR3 protein is CASSPGRGAYNEQFF. The CDR3 bases are TGTGCCAGCTCACCAGGCCGGGGAGCCTACAATGAGCAGTTCTTC.

This sequence joins TRBV7-8 and TRBJ1-1; D unclear. Germline CDR1 reads SGHVS; CDR2 reads FQNEAQ. Trimming took 8 bases from V and 8 from J, leaving 12 bases between them. This CDR3 spans 11 amino acids. This CDR3 is CASSSSTEAFF. In DNA, the CDR3 is TGTGCCAGCTCATCCTCAACGGAAGCTTTCTTT.

This clonotype has only a few counts. The chain is built from TRBV9 and TRBJ1-1; D gene unclear. The germline V gene has CDR1 SGDLS and CDR2 YYNGEE. Trimming pared 3 bases from V and 1 base from J, leaving 13 bases between. This CDR3 is built from 15 residues. CDR3 protein: CASSGNGLPNTEAFF. CDR3 sequence (DNA): TGTGCCAGCAGCGGGAACGGACTTCCGAACACTGAAGCTTTCTTT.

In the case of this clonotype: A much bigger clone sits one base away, suggesting this may be a read error. This sequence joins TRBV3-1 and TRBJ2-5, with 14 bases matching TRBD2. Per germline, CDR1 LGHDT and CDR2 YNNKEL (reference sequence). The CDR3 is 18 residues long. In DNA form, the CDR3 reads TGTGCCAGCAGCCCTCGAACGGGACTAGCGGGGGTCCAAGGGACCCAGTACTTC. This gives the protein CASSPRTGLAGVQGTQYF.